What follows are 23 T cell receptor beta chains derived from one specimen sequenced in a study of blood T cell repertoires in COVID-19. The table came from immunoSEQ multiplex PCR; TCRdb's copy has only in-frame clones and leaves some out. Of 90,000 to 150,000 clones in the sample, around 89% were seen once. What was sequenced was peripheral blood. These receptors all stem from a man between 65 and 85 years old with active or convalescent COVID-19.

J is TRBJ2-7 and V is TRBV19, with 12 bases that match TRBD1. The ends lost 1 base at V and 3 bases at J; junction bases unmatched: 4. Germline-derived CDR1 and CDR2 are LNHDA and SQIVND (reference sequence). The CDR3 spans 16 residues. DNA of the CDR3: TGTGCCAGTAGTATAGGCGGGACAGGGGGCAACTACGAGCAGTACTTC. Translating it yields CASSIGGTGGNYEQYF.

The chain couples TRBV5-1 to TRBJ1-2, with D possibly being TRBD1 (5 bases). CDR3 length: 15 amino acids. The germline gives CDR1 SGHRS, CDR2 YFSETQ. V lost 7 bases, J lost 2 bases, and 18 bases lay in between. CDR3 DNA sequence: TGCGCCAGCCGCTCCAATCCAGGGCAAAACTATGGCTACACCTTC. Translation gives CASRSNPGQNYGYTF.

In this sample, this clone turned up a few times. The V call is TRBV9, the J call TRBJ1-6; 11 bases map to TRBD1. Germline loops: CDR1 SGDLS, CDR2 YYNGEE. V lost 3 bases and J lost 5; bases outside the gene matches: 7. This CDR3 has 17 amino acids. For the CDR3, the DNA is TGTGCCAGCAGCGGACAGGACAGGGGGCCGGATAATTCACCCCTCCACTTT. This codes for CASSGQDRGPDNSPLHF.

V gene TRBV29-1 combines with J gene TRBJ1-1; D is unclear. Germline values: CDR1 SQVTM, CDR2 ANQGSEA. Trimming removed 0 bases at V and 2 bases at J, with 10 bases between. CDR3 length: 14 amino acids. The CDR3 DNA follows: TGCAGCGTTGAAGATCTGGCAGTTAACACTGAAGCTTTCTTT. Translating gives CSVEDLAVNTEAFF.

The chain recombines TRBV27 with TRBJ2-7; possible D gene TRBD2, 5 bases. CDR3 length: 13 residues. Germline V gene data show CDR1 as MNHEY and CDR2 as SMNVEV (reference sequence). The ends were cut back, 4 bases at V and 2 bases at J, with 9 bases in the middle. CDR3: CASSSSTPYEQYF. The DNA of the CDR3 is TGTGCCAGCAGTTCTAGCACCCCCTACGAGCAGTACTTC.

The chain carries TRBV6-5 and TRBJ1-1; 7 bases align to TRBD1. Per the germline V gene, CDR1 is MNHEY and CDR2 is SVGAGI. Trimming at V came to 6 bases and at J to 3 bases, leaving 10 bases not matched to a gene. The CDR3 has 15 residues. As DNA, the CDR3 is TGTGCCAGCAGACTGAACAGGGGTACCGACACTGAAGCTTTCTTT. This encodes CASRLNRGTDTEAFF.

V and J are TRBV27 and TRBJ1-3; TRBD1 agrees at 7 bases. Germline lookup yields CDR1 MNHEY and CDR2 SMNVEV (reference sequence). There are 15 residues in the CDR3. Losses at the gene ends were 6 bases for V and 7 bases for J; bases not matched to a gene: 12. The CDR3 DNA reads TGTGCCAGCAGAAGACAGGGCTCCCCCAGTAACACCATATATTTT. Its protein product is CASRRQGSPSNTIYF.

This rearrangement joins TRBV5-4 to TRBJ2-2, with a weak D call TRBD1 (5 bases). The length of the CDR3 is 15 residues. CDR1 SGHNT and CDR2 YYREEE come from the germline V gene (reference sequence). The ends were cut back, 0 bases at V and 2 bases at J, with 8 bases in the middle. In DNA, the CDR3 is TGTGCCAGCAGCTTGGGCCAGGGAAACACCGGGGAGCTGTTTTTT. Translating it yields CASSLGQGNTGELFF.

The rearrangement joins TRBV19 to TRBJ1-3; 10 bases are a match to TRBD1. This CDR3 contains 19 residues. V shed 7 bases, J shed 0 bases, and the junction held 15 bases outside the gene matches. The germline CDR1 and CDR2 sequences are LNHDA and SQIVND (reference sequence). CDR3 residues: CASKRGEMDRGVSGNTIYF. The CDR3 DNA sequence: TGTGCCAGTAAGAGGGGCGAAATGGACAGGGGGGTCTCTGGAAACACCATATATTTT.

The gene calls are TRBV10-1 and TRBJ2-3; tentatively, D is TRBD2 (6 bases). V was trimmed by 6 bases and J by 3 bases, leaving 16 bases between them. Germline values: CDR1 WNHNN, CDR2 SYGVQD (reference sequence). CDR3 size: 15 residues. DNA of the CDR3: TGCGCCAGCAGCAGGGCCGGGAGTGTAACAGATACGCAGTATTTT. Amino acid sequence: CASSRAGSVTDTQYF.

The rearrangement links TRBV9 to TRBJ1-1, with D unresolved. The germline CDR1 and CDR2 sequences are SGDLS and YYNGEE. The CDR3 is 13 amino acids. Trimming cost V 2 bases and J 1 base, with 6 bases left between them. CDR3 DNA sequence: TGTGCCAGCAGCGTGAGGGCGAACACTGAAGCTTTCTTT. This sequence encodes CASSVRANTEAFF.

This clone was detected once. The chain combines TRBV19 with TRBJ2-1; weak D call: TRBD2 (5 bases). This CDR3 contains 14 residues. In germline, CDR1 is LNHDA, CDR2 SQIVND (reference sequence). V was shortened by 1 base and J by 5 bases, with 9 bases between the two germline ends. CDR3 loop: CASSIAGINNEQFF. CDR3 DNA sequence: TGTGCCAGTAGTATAGCGGGAATCAACAATGAGCAGTTCTTC.

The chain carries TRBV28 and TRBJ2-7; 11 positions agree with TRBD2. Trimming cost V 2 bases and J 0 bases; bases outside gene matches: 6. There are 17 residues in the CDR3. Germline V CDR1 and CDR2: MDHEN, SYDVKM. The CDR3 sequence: CASSLGGGLAVSYEQYF. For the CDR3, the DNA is TGTGCCAGCAGTTTAGGAGGGGGACTAGCGGTCTCCTACGAGCAGTACTTC.

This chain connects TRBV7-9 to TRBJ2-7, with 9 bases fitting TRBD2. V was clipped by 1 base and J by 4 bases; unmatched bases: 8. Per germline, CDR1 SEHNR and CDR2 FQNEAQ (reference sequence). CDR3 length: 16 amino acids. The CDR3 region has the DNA TGTGCCAGCAGCTTAGGTTTAGCGGGAGTGGCTTACGAGCAGTACTTC. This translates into CASSLGLAGVAYEQYF. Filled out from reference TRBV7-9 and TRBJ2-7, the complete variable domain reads DTGVSQNPRHKITKRGQNVTFRCDPISEHNRLYWYRQTLGQGPEFLTYFQNEAQLEKSRLLSDRFSAERPKGSFSTLEIQRTEQGDSAMYLCASSLGLAGVAYEQYFGPGTRLTVT.

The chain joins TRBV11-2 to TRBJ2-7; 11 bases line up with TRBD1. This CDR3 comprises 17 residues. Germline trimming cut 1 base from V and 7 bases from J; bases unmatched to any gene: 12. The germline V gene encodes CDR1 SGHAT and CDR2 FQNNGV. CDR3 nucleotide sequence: TGTGCCAGCAGCTTAGCCGTCGGACAGGGGGCAGGCCGAGAGCAGTACTTC. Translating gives CASSLAVGQGAGREQYF. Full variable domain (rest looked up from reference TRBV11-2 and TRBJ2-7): EAGVAQSPRYKIIEKRQSVAFWCNPISGHATLYWYQQILGQGPKLLIQFQNNGVVDDSQLPKDRFSAERLKGVDSTLKIQPAKLEDSAVYLCASSLAVGQGAGREQYFGPGTRLTVT.

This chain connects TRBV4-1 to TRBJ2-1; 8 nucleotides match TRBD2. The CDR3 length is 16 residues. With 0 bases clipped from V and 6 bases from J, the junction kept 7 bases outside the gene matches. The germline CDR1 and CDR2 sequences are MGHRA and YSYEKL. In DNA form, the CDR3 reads TGCGCCAGCAGCCAAGAATCAGCGGGAGCGTTCAATGAGCAGTTCTTC. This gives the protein CASSQESAGAFNEQFF.

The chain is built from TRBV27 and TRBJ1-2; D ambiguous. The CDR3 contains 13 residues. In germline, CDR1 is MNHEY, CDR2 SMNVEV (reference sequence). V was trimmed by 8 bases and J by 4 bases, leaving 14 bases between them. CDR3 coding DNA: TGTGCCAGCGCTCCTGGTGCAGGCTATGGCTACACCTTC. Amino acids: CASAPGAGYGYTF.

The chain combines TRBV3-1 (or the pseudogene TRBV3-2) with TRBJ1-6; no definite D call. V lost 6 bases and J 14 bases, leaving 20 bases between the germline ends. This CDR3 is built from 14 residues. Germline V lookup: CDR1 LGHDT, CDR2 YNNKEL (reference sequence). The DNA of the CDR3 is TGTGCCAGCAGTCCCTCCGATTCACGGTACGCCCTCCACTTT. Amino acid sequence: CASSPSDSRYALHF.

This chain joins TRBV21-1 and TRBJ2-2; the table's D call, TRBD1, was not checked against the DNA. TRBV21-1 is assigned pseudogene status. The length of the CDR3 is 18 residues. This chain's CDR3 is CANRPPYGHQEGPGELFF. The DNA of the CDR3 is TGTGCCAACCGGCCACCTTATGGGCACCAAGAAGGTCCCGGGGAGCTGTTTTTT.

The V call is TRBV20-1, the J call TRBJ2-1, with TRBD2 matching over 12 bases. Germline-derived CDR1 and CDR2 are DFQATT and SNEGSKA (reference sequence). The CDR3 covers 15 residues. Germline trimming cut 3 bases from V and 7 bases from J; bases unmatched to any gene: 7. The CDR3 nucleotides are TGCAGTGCTAGTGCCCTAGCGGGAGGGGGAAATGAGCAGTTCTTC. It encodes CSASALAGGGNEQFF.

The CDR3 nucleotides are TGCGCCAGCAGCTGGGGGACAGGGGAAGGCTACACCTTC. Protein sequence: CASSWGTGEGYTF. The rearrangement joins TRBV5-1 to TRBJ1-2; TRBD1 aligns across 10 bases. The CDR3 sequence is 13 residues long. Germline CDR1 is SGHRS and CDR2 is YFSETQ. V shed 3 bases and J 8 bases; nucleotides not matched to a gene: 4. Drawing the rest from reference TRBV5-1 and TRBJ1-2, the complete variable domain is KAGVTQTPRYLIKTRGQQVTLSCSPISGHRSVSWYQQTPGQGLQFLFEYFSETQRNKGNFPGRFSGRQFSNSRSEMNVSTLELGDSALYLCASSWGTGEGYTFGSGTRLTVV.

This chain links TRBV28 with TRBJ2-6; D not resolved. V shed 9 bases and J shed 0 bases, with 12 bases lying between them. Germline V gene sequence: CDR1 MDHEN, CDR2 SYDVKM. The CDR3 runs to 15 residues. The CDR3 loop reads CASFPPGSGANVLTF. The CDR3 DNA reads TGTGCCAGTTTTCCCCCCGGCTCTGGGGCCAACGTCCTGACTTTC.

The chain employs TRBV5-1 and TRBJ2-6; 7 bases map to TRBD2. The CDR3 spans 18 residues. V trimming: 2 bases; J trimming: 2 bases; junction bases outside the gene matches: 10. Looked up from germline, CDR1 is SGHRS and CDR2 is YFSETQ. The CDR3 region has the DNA TGCGCCAGCAGCTTACGGACTAGTATGTCTACTGGGGCCAACGTCCTGACTTTC. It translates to CASSLRTSMSTGANVLTF.